This T cell receptor beta chain was captured in a study of beta chain features in type 1 diabetes. Expressed TCRB transcripts were sequenced, since all the RNA that had been isolated was reverse transcribed. The table came from immunoSEQ multiplex PCR; TCRdb's copy has only in-frame clones and leaves some out. The sample has roughly 610,000 clones, roughly a sixth seen once. Study-wide results and caveats: Still unanswered here is whether HLA type influences TCRB rearrangement.

A single heparinised draw of around 0.11 L on average was taken per donor. On this clone: Its target is unknown.

V was shortened by 5 bases and J by 2 bases, with 9 bases between the two germline ends. The CDR3 consists of 13 residues. CDR1 and CDR2 (germline): SGDLS, YYNGEE. The rearrangement joins TRBV9 to TRBJ2-3; D remains ambiguous. The specimen sequenced was naive CD4+ T cells from blood. This sequence originates from a man younger than 30 in good health. The CDR3 region has the DNA TGTGCCAGCAGGACTCACCACACAGATACGCAGTATTTT. Amino acids: CASRTHHTDTQYF.